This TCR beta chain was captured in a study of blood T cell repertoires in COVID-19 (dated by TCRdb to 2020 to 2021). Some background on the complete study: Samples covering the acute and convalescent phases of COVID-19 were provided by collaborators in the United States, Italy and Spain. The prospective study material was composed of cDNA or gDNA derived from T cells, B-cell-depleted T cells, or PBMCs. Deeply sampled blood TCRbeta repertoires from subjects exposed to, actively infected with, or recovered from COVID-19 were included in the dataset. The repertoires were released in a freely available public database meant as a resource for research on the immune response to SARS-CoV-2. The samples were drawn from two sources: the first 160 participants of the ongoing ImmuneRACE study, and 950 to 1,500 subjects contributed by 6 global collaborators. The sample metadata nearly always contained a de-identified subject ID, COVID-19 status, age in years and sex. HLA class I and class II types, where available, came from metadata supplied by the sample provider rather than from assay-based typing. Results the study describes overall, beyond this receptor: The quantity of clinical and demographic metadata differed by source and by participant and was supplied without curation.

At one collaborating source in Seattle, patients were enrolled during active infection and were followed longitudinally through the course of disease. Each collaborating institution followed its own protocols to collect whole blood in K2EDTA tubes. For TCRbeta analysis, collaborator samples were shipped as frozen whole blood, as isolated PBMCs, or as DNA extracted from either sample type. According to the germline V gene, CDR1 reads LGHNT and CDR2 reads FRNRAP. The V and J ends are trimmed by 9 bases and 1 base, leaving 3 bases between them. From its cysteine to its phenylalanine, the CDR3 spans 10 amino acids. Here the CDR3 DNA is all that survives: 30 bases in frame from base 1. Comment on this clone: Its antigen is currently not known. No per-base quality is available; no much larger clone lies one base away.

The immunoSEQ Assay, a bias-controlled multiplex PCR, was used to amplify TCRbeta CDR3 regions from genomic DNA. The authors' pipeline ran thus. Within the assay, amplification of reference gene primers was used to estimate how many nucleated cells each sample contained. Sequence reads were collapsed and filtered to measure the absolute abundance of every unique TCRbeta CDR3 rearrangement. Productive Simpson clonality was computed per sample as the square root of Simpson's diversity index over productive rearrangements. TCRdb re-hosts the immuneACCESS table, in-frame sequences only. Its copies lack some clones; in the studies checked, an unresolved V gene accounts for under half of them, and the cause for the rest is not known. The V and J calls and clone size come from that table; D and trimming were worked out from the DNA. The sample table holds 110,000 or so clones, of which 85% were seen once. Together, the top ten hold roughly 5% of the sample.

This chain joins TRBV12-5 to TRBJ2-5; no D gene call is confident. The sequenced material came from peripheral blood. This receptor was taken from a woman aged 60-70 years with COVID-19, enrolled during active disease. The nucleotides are TGTGCTAGCAGCCAAGAGACCCAGTACTTC. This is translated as CASSQETQYF.